This T cell receptor beta chain was sequenced in a study of blood T cells in healthy people across ages. A second PCR, run for about 6 to 12 cycles, used a sample-barcoded 5' primer plus a J-beta primer mix. Each cDNA molecule was tagged by a template-switch adaptor with 12 random nucleotides. Each CDR3 protein is one row after TCRdb ran MiXCR on the 5' RACE reads. This table holds approximately 580,000 distinct CDR3 sequences, around 24% found once. Trimming cost V 1 base and J 4 bases; bases outside gene matches: 5. The germline gives CDR1 SGHAT, CDR2 FQDESV (reference sequence). CDR3 length equals 15 residues. This sample also appeared in a second study, on T cells of mothers and their children.

The sequence came from a boy between 10 and 17 years old in good health. Sequencing was performed on blood. This chain uses TRBV11-1 with TRBJ2-5, with 8 bases matching TRBD2. CDR3 residues: CASSLEGTRSETQYF. The CDR3 region has the DNA TGTGCCAGCAGCTTAGAAGGGACTAGATCAGAGACCCAGTACTTC.